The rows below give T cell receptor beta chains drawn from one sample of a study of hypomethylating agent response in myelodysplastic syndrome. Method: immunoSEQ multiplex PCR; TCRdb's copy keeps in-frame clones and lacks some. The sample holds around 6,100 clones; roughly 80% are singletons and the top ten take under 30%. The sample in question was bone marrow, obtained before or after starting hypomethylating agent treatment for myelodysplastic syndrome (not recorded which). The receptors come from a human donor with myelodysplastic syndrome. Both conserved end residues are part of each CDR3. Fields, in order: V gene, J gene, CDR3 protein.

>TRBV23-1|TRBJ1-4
CASSRPGQGYEKLFF
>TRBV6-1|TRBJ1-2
CASSERVGYTF
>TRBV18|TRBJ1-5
CASRGTADQPQHF
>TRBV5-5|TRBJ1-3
CASSPGQWLGNTIYF
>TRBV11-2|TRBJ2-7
CASSLVLGTYEQYF
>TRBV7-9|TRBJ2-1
CASSAQSGSNEQFF
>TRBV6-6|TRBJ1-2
CASRDRVLSSDYGYTF
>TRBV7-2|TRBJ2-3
CASSLLAGGPDTQYF
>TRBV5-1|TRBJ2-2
CASSFLGGGRTSTGELFF
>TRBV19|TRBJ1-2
CASTPGQSNYGYTF
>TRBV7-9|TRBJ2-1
CASSLGVRENNEQFF
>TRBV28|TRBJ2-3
CASSPLYAGPVDTQYF
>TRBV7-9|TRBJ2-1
CASSSGTAQTNEQFF
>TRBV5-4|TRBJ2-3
CASGVRGSDTQYF